Following are 7 T cell receptor beta chains from one sample sequenced in a study of T cell changes during pregnancy in multiple sclerosis. Sequenced by immunoSEQ multiplex PCR; TCRdb stores in-frame clones only, minus some. Here the sample spans tens of thousands of clones, roughly 93% being singletons. Sequencing was performed on peripheral blood, taken in the second trimester of pregnancy. These receptors came from a female donor with multiple sclerosis, enrolled in a pregnancy study.

The J gene is TRBJ2-7, the V gene TRBV28; 7 bases align to TRBD1. Germline-derived CDR1 and CDR2 are MDHEN and SYDVKM. Trimming took 6 bases from V and 3 from J; bases not matched to a gene: 14. The CDR3 covers 16 residues. CDR3 sequence (DNA): TGTGCCAGCAGGACACTTGGACAGGCCCTCTACTACGAGCAGTACTTC. As protein: CASRTLGQALYYEQYF. The full variable domain, completed using reference TRBV28 and TRBJ2-7, is DVKVTQSSRYLVKRTGEKVFLECVQDMDHENMFWYRQDPGLGLRLIYFSYDVKMKEKGDIPEGYSVSREKKERFSLILESASTNQTSMYLCASRTLGQALYYEQYFGPGTRLTVT.

V usage is TRBV5-1 and J usage is TRBJ2-5, with TRBD1 identical over 7 bases. V lost 4 bases to trimming and J lost 5 bases; unmatched junction nucleotides: 5. This CDR3 contains 13 residues. The V gene's germline CDR1 is SGHRS and CDR2 YFSETQ. CDR3 sequence: CASSPDRPETQYF. The DNA of the CDR3 is TGCGCCAGCAGCCCGGACAGGCCCGAGACCCAGTACTTC.

The chain uses TRBV10-2 and TRBJ1-2; 7 nucleotides line up with TRBD1. Germline V gene lookup returns CDR1 WSHSY and CDR2 SAAADI. The junction had 4 bases not matched to a gene; V was cut back by 6 bases and J by 3 bases. CDR3 length: 13 residues. CDR3 coding DNA: TGCGCCAGCAGCCGGGACAGCTACTATGGCTACACCTTC. It specifies CASSRDSYYGYTF.

The chain employs TRBV6-1 and TRBJ1-1, with 7 bases lining up with TRBD1. Germline loops: CDR1 MNHNS, CDR2 SASEGT. The ends lost 2 bases at V and 11 bases at J; junction bases unmatched: 14. The CDR3 runs 15 residues. The DNA for the CDR3 is TGTGCCAGCAGTGAATTGTCAGGGGGACTTCAGAAGGCTTTCTTT. This gives the protein CASSELSGGLQKAFF.

The V and J genes are TRBV11-2 and TRBJ2-1; TRBD2 agrees at 7 bases. The V gene end was trimmed by 7 bases and the J gene end by 12 bases; junction bases not matched to a gene: 18. Germline V gene lookup returns CDR1 SGHAT and CDR2 FQNNGV. This CDR3 has 15 residues. CDR3 nucleotides: TGTGCCAGCACCCTTGTTGGGACGCGGGACTATGTGCAGTTCTTC. This gives the protein CASTLVGTRDYVQFF.

The chain joins TRBV2 to TRBJ1-4, with D unresolved. CDR3 length equals 14 residues. Germline CDR1 is SNHLY and CDR2 is FYNNEI. V was shortened by 7 bases and J by 5 bases, with 14 bases between the two germline ends. The CDR3 DNA is TGTGCCAGCATGCGACGACTAGGGAATGAAAAACTGTTTTTT. Protein sequence: CASMRRLGNEKLFF.

The chain combines TRBV6-4 with TRBJ2-1; maybe TRBD2 (6 bases). The CDR3 spans 15 residues. V dropped 0 bases and J dropped 9 bases, with 15 bases sitting between them. Germline lookup yields CDR1 MRHNA and CDR2 SNTAGT. The CDR3 spells CASSDSSGEASEQFF. The CDR3 DNA is TGTGCCAGCAGTGACTCGAGTGGGGAGGCCAGTGAGCAGTTCTTC.